The rows below give T cell receptor beta chains drawn from one sample of a study of CD8 T cells in ankylosing spondylitis. Using its own MiXCR run on the 5' RACE reads, TCRdb lists one record per CDR3 protein. Here the sample spans approximately 130,000 distinct CDR3 sequences, 9.3% being singletons. Source material: blood, either unsorted or a sorted T cell fraction (not recorded which). The source is a male donor with ankylosing spondylitis or in good health (not recorded which). Each CDR3 is given with its conserved first and last residue. The order of the fields is D gene, J gene, V gene, clone size, CDR3 DNA, CDR3 protein. D genes are given only for firm matches. The listing skips clone size in some rows; elsewhere it reads once, few, many or a size class.

d_call: -; j_call: TRBJ1-2; v_call: TRBV29-1; clone_size: many; cdr3_nt: TGCAGCGTTGCCCTGACAGCCCTAGGAGCCTATGGCTACACCTTC; cdr3_aa: CSVALTALGAYGYTF
d_call: TRBD1; j_call: TRBJ2-5; v_call: TRBV5-1; clone_size: -; cdr3_nt: TGCGCCAGCAGCATCGGGACAGGGGGCAGGACCCAGTACTTC; cdr3_aa: CASSIGTGGRTQYF
d_call: -; j_call: TRBJ2-1; v_call: TRBV6-6; clone_size: many; cdr3_nt: TGTGCCAGCAGTTACACGGGTTTCGATGAGCAGTTCTTC; cdr3_aa: CASSYTGFDEQFF
d_call: -; j_call: TRBJ2-1; v_call: TRBV3-1; clone_size: many; cdr3_nt: TGTGCCAGCAGCCAAGGGCCCGGGGCCCAGTTCTTC; cdr3_aa: CASSQGPGAQFF
d_call: -; j_call: TRBJ2-2; v_call: TRBV5-6; clone_size: many; cdr3_nt: TGTGCCAGCAGCCTCTCTGTAGCTTTTAACACCGGGGAGCTGTTTTTT; cdr3_aa: CASSLSVAFNTGELFF
d_call: -; j_call: TRBJ2-1; v_call: TRBV29-1; clone_size: many; cdr3_nt: TGCAGCGTTGAACGTCGGGTTTTCGAGCAGTTCTTC; cdr3_aa: CSVERRVFEQFF
d_call: TRBD2; j_call: TRBJ2-3; v_call: TRBV12-3/TRBV12-4; clone_size: many; cdr3_nt: TGTGCCAGCAGCGTAGTAGCGGGGACCAGCACAGATACGCAGTATTTT; cdr3_aa: CASSVVAGTSTDTQYF
d_call: -; j_call: TRBJ2-1; v_call: TRBV7-8; clone_size: many; cdr3_nt: TGTGCCAGCAGCTTAGAAGGGGCCTCCTACAATGAGCAGTTCTTC; cdr3_aa: CASSLEGASYNEQFF
d_call: -; j_call: TRBJ2-1; v_call: TRBV29-1; clone_size: -; cdr3_nt: TGCAGCGTCCACAATGAGCAGTTCTTC; cdr3_aa: CSVHNEQFF
d_call: -; j_call: TRBJ2-5; v_call: TRBV20-1; clone_size: -; cdr3_nt: TGCAGTGCTAGAGATAGTCGAGAGACCCAGTACTTC; cdr3_aa: CSARDSRETQYF
d_call: TRBD1; j_call: TRBJ1-5; v_call: TRBV5-1; clone_size: many; cdr3_nt: TGCGCCAGCAGGCTAACAGGGGATAGCAATCAGCCCCAGCATTTT; cdr3_aa: CASRLTGDSNQPQHF
d_call: -; j_call: TRBJ2-7; v_call: TRBV20-1; clone_size: many; cdr3_nt: TGCAGTGCTACCCACGCCTACGAGCAGTACTTC; cdr3_aa: CSATHAYEQYF
d_call: -; j_call: TRBJ2-5; v_call: TRBV20-1; clone_size: few; cdr3_nt: TGCAGTGCTAGAGACCCTAGGGAGACCCAGTACTTC; cdr3_aa: CSARDPRETQYF
d_call: -; j_call: TRBJ2-5; v_call: TRBV4-1; clone_size: -; cdr3_nt: TGCGCCAGCAGCCAAGTTCGCAGCCTGTCCGAGACCCAGTACTTC; cdr3_aa: CASSQVRSLSETQYF
d_call: -; j_call: TRBJ2-7; v_call: TRBV6-5; clone_size: -; cdr3_nt: TGTGCCAGCAGTTACGGACGGATCCTGAGTGAGCAGTACTTC; cdr3_aa: CASSYGRILSEQYF
d_call: -; j_call: TRBJ2-3; v_call: TRBV21-1; clone_size: few; cdr3_nt: TGTGCCAGCAGCAAAGGCCGGTGCGTTTTTGGTAACACAGATACGCAGTATTTT; cdr3_aa: CASSKGRCVFGNTDTQYF
d_call: -; j_call: TRBJ2-1; v_call: TRBV3-1; clone_size: -; cdr3_nt: TGTGCCAGCAGCCAAGACACGAGAATCTACAATGAGCAGTTCTTC; cdr3_aa: CASSQDTRIYNEQFF
d_call: TRBD2; j_call: TRBJ2-1; v_call: TRBV4-1; clone_size: many; cdr3_nt: TGCGCCAGCAGCCGAAGCGGGAGTGGCTACAATGAGCAGTTCTTC; cdr3_aa: CASSRSGSGYNEQFF
d_call: TRBD2; j_call: TRBJ2-1; v_call: TRBV20-1; clone_size: -; cdr3_nt: TGCAGTGCCGCGTGGGCCGGGACTAGCGGGAGCTACAATGAGCAGTTCTTC; cdr3_aa: CSAAWAGTSGSYNEQFF
d_call: TRBD1; j_call: TRBJ1-5; v_call: TRBV6-2/TRBV6-3; clone_size: many; cdr3_nt: TGTGCCAGCAGTCGAGGACAGGGACGAGTTCAGCCCCAGCATTTT; cdr3_aa: CASSRGQGRVQPQHF
d_call: TRBD1; j_call: TRBJ1-1; v_call: TRBV29-1; clone_size: many; cdr3_nt: TGCAGCGGGGTCCGGACAGGGGTGCCCACTGAAGCTTTCTTT; cdr3_aa: CSGVRTGVPTEAFF
d_call: TRBD1; j_call: TRBJ1-5; v_call: TRBV7-2; clone_size: -; cdr3_nt: TGTGCCAGCAGCTTGGACAGGGGGCGCGGTCAGCCCCAGCATTTT; cdr3_aa: CASSLDRGRGQPQHF
d_call: -; j_call: TRBJ2-7; v_call: TRBV12-3/TRBV12-4; clone_size: many; cdr3_nt: TGTGCCAGCAGTTTTCCAGGGGGGGAGCAGTACTTC; cdr3_aa: CASSFPGGEQYF
d_call: -; j_call: TRBJ1-5; v_call: TRBV9; clone_size: few; cdr3_nt: TGTGCCAGCAGCGTAGAGGGAAAAGAGACTGCGGGTAGCAATCAGCCCCAGCATTTT; cdr3_aa: CASSVEGKETAGSNQPQHF
d_call: TRBD2; j_call: TRBJ2-1; v_call: TRBV5-1; clone_size: many; cdr3_nt: TGCGCCAGCAGCGGGAGACTAGCGGGAGGGCCCAATGAGCAGTTCTTC; cdr3_aa: CASSGRLAGGPNEQFF
d_call: -; j_call: TRBJ2-7; v_call: TRBV20-1; clone_size: few; cdr3_nt: TGCAGTGCTACTATAGGGACTGTCGCCTTCGAGCAGTACTTC; cdr3_aa: CSATIGTVAFEQYF
d_call: TRBD2; j_call: TRBJ2-1; v_call: TRBV20-1; clone_size: many; cdr3_nt: TGCAGTGCTAGATCGCTAGCGGGAGGTCACAATGAGCAGTTCTTC; cdr3_aa: CSARSLAGGHNEQFF
d_call: TRBD2; j_call: TRBJ2-2; v_call: TRBV4-3; clone_size: few; cdr3_nt: TGCGCCAGCAGCCAAGAACTAGCGGGAGCCGGGGAGCTGTTTTTT; cdr3_aa: CASSQELAGAGELFF
d_call: TRBD2; j_call: TRBJ2-5; v_call: TRBV5-8; clone_size: many; cdr3_nt: TGTGCCAGCAGCTTGGGACTAGCGGAACAAGAGACCCAGTACTTC; cdr3_aa: CASSLGLAEQETQYF
d_call: -; j_call: TRBJ2-5; v_call: TRBV7-2; clone_size: many; cdr3_nt: TGTGCCAGCAGCTTAAGTCAGGGGACCCAGTACTTC; cdr3_aa: CASSLSQGTQYF
d_call: TRBD2; j_call: TRBJ2-7; v_call: TRBV20-1; clone_size: many; cdr3_nt: TGCAGTGCTAGAGACGTGACTAGCGGAGGTGCTGGGGGGCAGTACTTC; cdr3_aa: CSARDVTSGGAGGQYF
d_call: TRBD1; j_call: TRBJ2-5; v_call: TRBV7-2; clone_size: many; cdr3_nt: TGTGCCAGCAGCTTAGGGGACAGGAAAGAGACCCAGTACTTC; cdr3_aa: CASSLGDRKETQYF
d_call: TRBD1; j_call: TRBJ1-4; v_call: TRBV27; clone_size: few; cdr3_nt: TGTGCCAGCAGAGGAAGACAGGGGGCGGAAGAAAAACTGTTTTTT; cdr3_aa: CASRGRQGAEEKLFF
d_call: -; j_call: TRBJ2-7; v_call: TRBV18; clone_size: many; cdr3_nt: TGTGCCAGCTCAGCTGCGTTCAGAGAGGAGCAGTACTTC; cdr3_aa: CASSAAFREEQYF
d_call: -; j_call: TRBJ2-3; v_call: TRBV5-5; clone_size: many; cdr3_nt: TGTGCCAGCAGCCAGACTAGTTCAGATACGCAGTATTTT; cdr3_aa: CASSQTSSDTQYF
d_call: TRBD1; j_call: TRBJ1-2; v_call: TRBV28; clone_size: many; cdr3_nt: TGTGCCACCTCGCAGGGGGCGTGGGGCTACACCTTC; cdr3_aa: CATSQGAWGYTF
d_call: -; j_call: TRBJ2-7; v_call: TRBV20-1; clone_size: many; cdr3_nt: TGCAGTGCTAGAGGTTTCTTCTCCCAGCGCTACGACTCCTACGAGCAGTACTTC; cdr3_aa: CSARGFFSQRYDSYEQYF
d_call: TRBD2; j_call: TRBJ2-3; v_call: TRBV11-2; clone_size: -; cdr3_nt: TGTGCCAGCAGCGGACGGACTAGCGGGAGATTCGGCACAGATACGCAGTATTTT; cdr3_aa: CASSGRTSGRFGTDTQYF
d_call: TRBD1; j_call: TRBJ1-1; v_call: TRBV4-1; clone_size: -; cdr3_nt: TGCGCCAGCAGGGAAAACCAGGGGGCTAACACTGAAGCTTTCTTT; cdr3_aa: CASRENQGANTEAFF
d_call: TRBD2; j_call: TRBJ2-1; v_call: TRBV7-3; clone_size: many; cdr3_nt: TGTGCCAGCAGCCCCAGGACTAGCGGGATCTTTTACAATGAGCAGTTCTTC; cdr3_aa: CASSPRTSGIFYNEQFF
d_call: -; j_call: TRBJ2-1; v_call: TRBV20-1; clone_size: many; cdr3_nt: TGCAGTGCTAGACCCCCCTCCTACAATGAGCAGTTCTTC; cdr3_aa: CSARPPSYNEQFF
d_call: -; j_call: TRBJ1-4; v_call: TRBV5-6; clone_size: few; cdr3_nt: TGTGCCAGCAGCTTGGCTATCTGGGGTGAAAAACTGTTTTTT; cdr3_aa: CASSLAIWGEKLFF